The next 30 T cell receptor beta chains were all read from a single sample in a study of blood T cells in healthy people across ages. The use of a sample-barcoded 5' primer and a J-beta primer mix characterized a second PCR of 7 to 11 cycles. One entry per CDR3 protein, called by TCRdb with MiXCR from the 5' RACE reads. The sample lists 1,500,000 or so distinct CDR3 sequences; 35% to 45% were seen once. The specimen sequenced was blood. Receptors originate from a young woman in good health.

The chain recombines TRBV15 with TRBJ2-7; possible D gene TRBD1, 7 bases. The V gene's germline CDR1 is LNHNV and CDR2 YYDKDF (reference sequence). The CDR3 covers 16 residues. V lost 6 bases and J 2 bases, leaving 20 bases between the germline ends. The CDR3 bases are TGTGCCACCAGTCAAGGGAGGACAGGACTTCCCTACGAGCAGTACTTC. This translates into CATSQGRTGLPYEQYF.

The chain couples TRBV10-3 to TRBJ1-2; maybe TRBD1 (5 bases). Trimming removed 0 bases from V and 4 bases from J, with 12 bases in between. The CDR3 is made up of 15 amino acids. Germline CDR1 ENHRY, CDR2 SYGVKD. Here the CDR3 reads CAISESCGAGYGYTF. Written as DNA, the CDR3 is TGTGCCATCAGTGAGTCGTGTGGGGCTGGCTATGGCTACACCTTC.

The sample holds many counts of this clonotype. This chain connects TRBV12-3 or TRBV12-4 to TRBJ1-2; 7 bases map to TRBD1. V shed 6 bases and J 4 bases; nucleotides not matched to a gene: 5. The CDR3 length is 13 residues. The CDR3 is CASRRTGGYGYTF. CDR3 DNA sequence: TGTGCCAGCAGACGGACAGGAGGCTATGGCTACACCTTC.

This clonotype was observed a few times. At one of its ends the junction is not consistent with the germline gene, which may arise from a read error. This chain links TRBV20-1 with TRBJ2-1; D not certain. Per the germline V gene, CDR1 is DFQATT and CDR2 is SNEGSKA (reference sequence). The CDR3 loop spans 14 amino acids. The CDR3 protein is CGASGLEFYNEQFF. CDR3 nucleotide sequence: TGCGGTGCTAGTGGTCTGGAGTTCTACAATGAGCAGTTCTTC.

The count of this clonotype is one. Relative to the germline gene, one junction end is altered; a read error may explain this. The J gene is TRBJ2-1, the V gene TRBV9; 10 nucleotides align to TRBD2. This CDR3 region has 16 residues. Germline loops: CDR1 SGDLS, CDR2 YYNGEE. For the CDR3, the DNA is TGTGCCAGCAGCGTAGGAGGTAGCGGGGGGTACAATGAGCGGTTCTTC. Translated: CASSVGGSGGYNERFF.

V is TRBV15 and J is TRBJ2-4; unclear D gene. Trimming left V 4 bases short and J 2 bases short, with 9 bases between. The germline V gene encodes CDR1 LNHNV and CDR2 YYDKDF (reference sequence). The CDR3 sequence is 14 residues long. CDR3 nucleotides: TGTGCCACCAGCATGGTCCTTCCCAAAAACATTCAGTACTTC. Encoded protein: CATSMVLPKNIQYF.

This clonotype has a handful of counts. J is TRBJ1-2 and V is TRBV6-5, with TRBD1 as a possible D gene (5 bases). With 6 bases removed from V and 4 bases from J, the gap between germline ends came to 9 bases. The CDR3 has 12 residues. The germline V gene encodes CDR1 MNHEY and CDR2 SVGAGI. The CDR3 protein is CASRDSSYGYTF. The CDR3 coding sequence is TGTGCCAGCAGAGACAGTTCCTATGGCTACACCTTC.

This clonotype was counted a few times. The V gene is TRBV4-1, the J gene TRBJ2-2; 9 bases map to TRBD2. CDR1 MGHRA and CDR2 YSYEKL come from the germline V gene. CDR3 size: 16 residues. The junction had 9 bases not matched to a gene; V was cut back by 4 bases and J by 6 bases. Here the CDR3 reads CASSLAGTSSAGELFF. The CDR3 nucleotides read TGCGCCAGCAGCCTTGCCGGGACTAGCTCGGCCGGGGAGCTGTTTTTT.

The chain combines TRBV20-1 with TRBJ1-5; unclear D gene. The germline gives CDR1 DFQATT, CDR2 SNEGSKA (reference sequence). The CDR3 totals 14 residues. V lost 0 bases and J 1 base, leaving 7 bases between the germline ends. The chain's CDR3 is CSARDGESNQPQHF. The CDR3 DNA follows: TGCAGTGCTAGAGATGGAGAAAGCAATCAGCCCCAGCATTTT.

This clonotype came up a few times. This chain uses TRBV20-1 with TRBJ2-2; D assignment may be TRBD1 or TRBD2 (5 bases each). The CDR3 runs 17 residues. V was clipped by 0 bases and J by 4 bases, with 18 bases between them. Germline loops: CDR1 DFQATT, CDR2 SNEGSKA (reference sequence). The CDR3 sequence: CSARDFTLGAGTGELFF. Here the CDR3 DNA reads TGCAGTGCTAGAGATTTTACGCTTGGGGCGGGCACCGGGGAGCTGTTTTTT.

The chain employs TRBV4-1 and TRBJ2-5, with D perhaps matching TRBD2 (6 bases). V lost 5 bases, J lost 4 bases, and 26 bases lay in between. Germline values: CDR1 MGHRA, CDR2 YSYEKL. CDR3 length: 18 residues. The CDR3 DNA reads as TGCGCCAGCAGCTCGGAGGGGCATGGGGTAGACAGAGGAGAGACCCAGTACTTC. Its protein is CASSSEGHGVDRGETQYF.

This rearrangement joins TRBV3-1 to TRBJ1-2; 7 bases map to TRBD1. This CDR3 is 14 amino acids long. Germline V lookup: CDR1 LGHDT, CDR2 YNNKEL (reference sequence). J was trimmed by 2 bases and V by 2 bases; bases with no gene match: 2. CDR3 in amino acids: CASSQRDRNYGYTF. CDR3 sequence (DNA): TGTGCCAGCAGCCAAAGGGACAGAAACTATGGCTACACCTTC.

This clonotype has only a few counts. DNA of the CDR3: TGTGCCAGCAGATCGGGACTAGCGCCCTACGAGCAGTACTTC. It translates to CASRSGLAPYEQYF. This sequence joins TRBV6-2 or TRBV6-3 and TRBJ2-7, with 10 bases that match TRBD2. This CDR3 has 14 residues. Trimming removed 6 bases from V and 2 bases from J; junction bases left unmatched: 4. The germline V gene encodes CDR1 MNHEY and CDR2 SVGEGT.

This clonotype was seen more than once but under ten times. The J gene is TRBJ2-7, the V gene TRBV4-3; the match to TRBD1 covers 9 bases. CDR3 length: 17 amino acids. The V gene end was trimmed by 0 bases and the J gene end by 2 bases; junction bases not matched to a gene: 8. Germline V CDR1 and CDR2: LGHNA, YSLEER. The CDR3, as DNA: TGCGCCAGCAGCCAAGATTCCGGCGGGACAGGGACCTACGAGCAGTACTTC. This translates into CASSQDSGGTGTYEQYF.

With regard to this clonotype: A much larger clone lies one base from this, so it may be a read error. Here the CDR3 reads CASSSIANYGYTF. In DNA form, the CDR3 reads TGTGCCAGCAGTTCAATAGCTAACTATGGCTACACCTTC. The V gene is TRBV27, the J gene TRBJ1-2; the D is unclear. Trimming removed 4 bases at V and 0 bases at J, with 6 bases between. Germline V gene lookup returns CDR1 MNHEY and CDR2 SMNVEV (reference sequence). The CDR3 runs to 13 residues.

The chain carries TRBV20-1 and TRBJ2-7; weak D call: TRBD2 (5 bases). Germline V lookup: CDR1 DFQATT, CDR2 SNEGSKA (reference sequence). V gave up 5 bases and J gave up 5 bases, with 13 bases separating them. CDR3 length: 12 amino acids. In nucleotides, the CDR3 is TGCAGTGCTTCCGGGGAAAGCGACGAGCAGTACTTC. Protein product: CSASGESDEQYF.

CDR3 bases: TGCGCCAGCAGCGCCTTTAGCTCCTACAATGAGCAGTACTTC. It codes for CASSAFSSYNEQYF. V and J are TRBV5-1 and TRBJ2-7; D not certain. V gave up 4 bases and J gave up 7 bases, with 18 bases separating them. The CDR3 spans 14 residues. Germline loops: CDR1 SGHRS, CDR2 YFSETQ.

V is TRBV12-3 or TRBV12-4 and J is TRBJ2-4; 7 bases map to TRBD1. The J call may not be correct, given that the DNA end is closer to TRBJ2-7. This CDR3 contains 16 residues. CDR3 sequence reads: CASSASGTASSYEQYF. CDR3 bases: TGTGCCAGCAGTGCCTCGGGGACAGCAAGCTCCTACGAGCAGTACTTC.

This rearrangement joins TRBV27 to TRBJ1-1; D remains unclear. The CDR3 is made up of 13 amino acids. V dropped 7 bases and J dropped 3 bases, with 12 bases sitting between them. Germline-derived CDR1 and CDR2 are MNHEY and SMNVEV (reference sequence). The CDR3 spells CASKVDGYTEAFF. The CDR3 DNA is TGTGCCAGCAAGGTGGATGGGTACACTGAAGCTTTCTTT.

A few counts support this clonotype. The chain recombines TRBV4-2 with TRBJ1-2; 8 bases agree with TRBD1. In germline, CDR1 is LGHNA, CDR2 YNFKEQ. This CDR3 is built from 16 residues. V was pared by 0 bases and J by 3 bases, with 6 bases of the junction left unmatched. Here the CDR3 DNA reads TGTGCCAGCAGCCAAGATTCGTCAGGGGGCTACTATGGCTACACCTTC. It encodes CASSQDSSGGYYGYTF.

This clonotype was seen a handful of times. This chain joins TRBV6-2 or TRBV6-3 and TRBJ1-6, with D uncertain. V shed 5 bases and J shed 2 bases, with 13 bases lying between them. The CDR3 is 16 residues long. Germline CDR1 and CDR2: MNHEY and SVGEGT. CDR3 loop: CASSPLGEAYNSPLHF. DNA for the CDR3: TGTGCCAGCAGTCCCCTGGGAGAGGCCTATAATTCACCCCTCCACTTT.

At least ten counts were recorded for this clonotype. The J gene is TRBJ2-7, the V gene TRBV4-2; D remains unclear. The germline gives CDR1 LGHNA, CDR2 YNFKEQ. The CDR3 contains 13 residues. The ends were cut back, 0 bases at V and 6 bases at J, with 9 bases in the middle. CDR3 residues: CASSQDIRSEQYF. The CDR3 DNA is TGTGCCAGCAGCCAAGATATCCGTTCCGAGCAGTACTTC.

This clonotype was counted between two and nine times. The chain employs TRBV6-2 or TRBV6-3 and TRBJ1-2, with a possible D match to TRBD1 (5 bases). Germline CDR1 MNHEY, CDR2 SVGEGT. This CDR3 is 16 amino acids long. Trimming removed 4 bases at V and 4 bases at J, with 19 bases between. The CDR3, as DNA: TGTGCCAGCAGTTCCCCGATCGACAGAGTGATCTATGGCTACACCTTC. It codes for CASSSPIDRVIYGYTF.

This clonotype was seen only a few times. The chain combines TRBV11-3 with TRBJ2-1, with D possibly called TRBD1 or TRBD2 (6 bases each). Germline CDR1 SGHNT, CDR2 YENEEA. V lost 5 bases and J lost 5, with 16 bases in between. The CDR3 extends over 15 amino acids. CDR3 coding DNA: TGTGCCAGCAGCGACGGCGGGACACTAGACAATGAGCAGTTCTTC. Protein product: CASSDGGTLDNEQFF.

This clonotype was picked up a small number of times. This chain uses TRBV7-2 with TRBJ2-3; D not resolved. This CDR3 has 14 amino acids. CDR1 is SGHTA and CDR2 is FQGNSA in the germline V gene. Trimming left V 0 bases short and J 2 bases short, with 6 bases between. This CDR3 is CASSLAIDTDTQYF. The CDR3 nucleotides read TGTGCCAGCAGCTTAGCAATTGACACAGATACGCAGTATTTT.

This clonotype was picked up many times. V and J are TRBV4-1 and TRBJ2-3; D is perhaps TRBD2 (6 bases). The CDR3 is made up of 18 amino acids. The germline gives CDR1 MGHRA, CDR2 YSYEKL. Deletions cut 1 base from V and 4 bases from J, with 21 bases between. CDR3 residues: CASSQAHGTSKAPDTQYF. Written as DNA, the CDR3 is TGCGCCAGCAGCCAAGCGCATGGAACTAGCAAAGCTCCAGATACGCAGTATTTT.

This clonotype was counted many times. The V gene is TRBV5-1, the J gene TRBJ2-1; possibly TRBD2 for D (5 bases). CDR3 size: 12 residues. V gave up 4 bases and J gave up 10 bases, with 12 bases separating them. Germline V gene data show CDR1 as SGHRS and CDR2 as YFSETQ. CDR3 sequence reads: CASSVSVDEQFF. For the CDR3, the DNA is TGCGCCAGCAGCGTTAGCGTTGACGAGCAGTTCTTC.

This chain joins TRBV7-2 and TRBJ1-1; D unresolved. The V and J ends lost 3 bases and 4 bases respectively, with 15 bases between them. The CDR3 is 15 residues long. Germline CDR1 SGHTA, CDR2 FQGNSA. The CDR3 region is CASSFDTGAGTEAFF. The CDR3 nucleotides read TGTGCCAGCAGCTTTGATACGGGAGCGGGCACTGAAGCTTTCTTT.

The chain employs TRBV6-2 or TRBV6-3 and TRBJ2-7, with 12 bases that match TRBD1. CDR3 length: 14 residues. V was clipped by 5 bases and J by 7 bases; unmatched bases: 6. Germline-derived CDR1 and CDR2 are MNHEY and SVGEGT. The CDR3 sequence: CASSGTGGSNEQYF. The DNA for the CDR3 is TGTGCCAGCAGTGGGACAGGGGGCAGCAATGAGCAGTACTTC.

This chain uses TRBV2 with TRBJ1-1, with 7 bases lining up with TRBD1. V lost 6 bases and J lost 8; bases outside the gene matches: 9. There are 13 residues in the CDR3. Germline values: CDR1 SNHLY, CDR2 FYNNEI. Written as DNA, the CDR3 is TGTGCCAGCAGAGGAAGGACAGGCGTCGAAGCTTTCTTT. This gives the protein CASRGRTGVEAFF.